Listed below are T cell receptor beta chains from one sample, sequenced in a study of T-cell memory formation after mild COVID-19. TCRdb processed the 5' RACE reads anew with MiXCR; each CDR3 protein has one entry. The sample holds 120,000 to 150,000 distinct CDR3 sequences, 19% seen once. Sequencing was performed on PBMCs or a T cell subset sorted from them (not recorded which). These receptors all stem from an adult woman who had mild COVID-19 (a few samples of this study predate the infection). Cell type and time point are not known. Each CDR3 is given with its conserved first and last residue. A D gene is named only where the DNA matches it firmly. Not all rows give a size; the values are once, few, many and, for expanded clones, a class.

>TRBJ2-2|-|14|TRBV7-2|-
CASSFSWVTGELFF
TGTGCCAGCAGCTTCAGTTGGGTTACCGGGGAGCTGTTTTTT
>TRBJ2-7|-|15|TRBV5-5|TRBD2
CASSLDGLAEYEQYF
TGTGCCAGCAGCTTAGACGGACTAGCAGAATACGAGCAGTACTTC
>TRBJ2-2|-|16|TRBV5-1|-
CASSPRGDPNTGELFF
TGCGCCAGCAGCCCTAGGGGGGACCCGAACACCGGGGAGCTGTTTTTT
>TRBJ1-1|-|14|TRBV18|TRBD1
CASSPGQRETEAFF
TGTGCCAGCTCACCGGGACAGCGGGAGACTGAAGCTTTCTTT
>TRBJ1-5|-|12|TRBV6-2/TRBV6-3|-
CASTEEDQPQHF
TGTGCCAGCACCGAAGAGGATCAGCCCCAGCATTTT
>TRBJ2-7|-|15|TRBV12-3/TRBV12-4|TRBD2
CASSRIRLARYEQYF
TGTGCCAGCAGCCGGATCCGACTAGCCCGGTACGAGCAGTACTTC
>TRBJ1-1|-|12|TRBV14|-
CASSQLGRKAFF
TGTGCCAGCAGCCAATTAGGTCGTAAAGCTTTCTTT
>TRBJ1-4|once|16|TRBV6-2/TRBV6-3|-
CASGSTTGSTNEKLFF
TGTGCCAGCGGATCAACAACAGGTTCAACTAATGAAAAACTGTTTTTT
>TRBJ2-1|few|12|TRBV7-2|-
CASSLAGEKQFF
TGTGCCAGCAGCTTAGCGGGGGAGAAGCAGTTCTTC
>TRBJ2-5|-|17|TRBV4-2|TRBD2
CASSQVAAGAGQETQYF
TGTGCCAGCAGCCAAGTCGCTGCGGGAGCGGGTCAAGAGACCCAGTACTTC
>TRBJ1-2|-|13|TRBV7-9|-
CASSSRAKQGYTF
TGTGCCAGCAGCTCCCGGGCAAAGCAGGGCTACACCTTC
>TRBJ2-7|many|18|TRBV20-1|TRBD2
CSASQGIGREIPHGEQYF
TGCAGTGCTTCACAGGGTATCGGGAGGGAGATCCCCCATGGGGAGCAGTACTTC
>TRBJ2-3|few|16|TRBV18|TRBD2
CASSPPAGGAKDTQYF
TGTGCCAGCTCACCACCAGCGGGGGGGGCCAAAGATACGCAGTATTTT
>TRBJ1-1|-|15|TRBV12-3/TRBV12-4|-
CASRSQGGVNTEAFF
TGTGCCAGCAGAAGTCAGGGTGGGGTGAACACTGAAGCTTTCTTT
>TRBJ1-1|-|17|TRBV18|TRBD1
CASSPRVGQGTNTEAFF
TGTGCCAGCTCACCTCGTGTTGGACAGGGGACGAACACTGAAGCTTTCTTT
>TRBJ2-3|-|17|TRBV15|TRBD2
CATSSAPTSVSTDTQYF
TGTGCCACCAGCAGTGCCCCGACTAGCGTTAGCACAGATACGCAGTATTTT
>TRBJ2-1|few|15|TRBV6-4|TRBD2
CASRRLAGGFNEQFF
TGTGCCAGCAGAAGACTAGCGGGGGGGTTTAATGAGCAGTTCTTC
>TRBJ2-5|-|14|TRBV5-6|TRBD2
CASSFSGRDETQYF
TGTGCCAGCAGCTTTAGCGGGAGGGATGAGACCCAGTACTTC
>TRBJ1-4|-|17|TRBV6-6|-
CASKGSGEANYNEKLFF
TGTGCCAGCAAGGGCAGTGGTGAGGCCAACTATAATGAAAAACTGTTTTTT
>TRBJ2-3|many|14|TRBV5-1|TRBD2
CASTISGSADTQYF
TGCGCCAGCACGATTAGCGGGAGTGCAGATACGCAGTATTTT
>TRBJ2-2|few|14|TRBV12-3/TRBV12-4|TRBD1
CASSSGQGAGELFF
TGTGCCAGCAGTTCAGGACAGGGGGCCGGGGAGCTGTTTTTT
>TRBJ2-3|many|15|TRBV3-1|TRBD1
CASSPTGTSTDTQYF
TGTGCCAGCAGCCCGACAGGGACAAGCACAGATACGCAGTATTTT